The 19 T cell receptor beta chains presented below share a single source sample, sequenced in a study of blood T cells in healthy people across ages. With a J-beta primer mix and a sample-barcoded 5' primer, a second PCR ran about 7 to 11 cycles. Each CDR3 protein is one row after TCRdb ran MiXCR on the 5' RACE reads. Among approximately 350,000 distinct CDR3 sequences, 52% were seen once, and the ten largest hold around 49%. Sequencing input: blood. The receptors here all came from a man in his sixties in good health.

This chain connects TRBV2 to TRBJ1-2, with 7 bases fitting TRBD1. The CDR3 sequence is 14 residues long. Germline V gene lookup returns CDR1 SNHLY and CDR2 FYNNEI. Trimming removed 4 bases from V and 2 bases from J; junction bases left unmatched: 4. This chain's CDR3 is CASSGDSSNYGYTF. The CDR3, as DNA: TGTGCCAGCAGTGGGGACAGCTCCAACTATGGCTACACCTTC.

In this sample, this clonotype turned up a few times. The chain carries TRBV12-3 or TRBV12-4 and TRBJ1-2, with D possibly TRBD1 on 6 matching bases. Trimming removed 5 bases at V and 5 bases at J, with 15 bases between. CDR3 length: 14 residues. The CDR3 loop is CASSPDSWGYGYTF. DNA of the CDR3: TGTGCCAGCAGTCCGGACAGCTGGGGGTATGGCTACACCTTC.

There are many counts of this clonotype. The rearrangement joins TRBV5-1 to TRBJ2-7; TRBD2 matches at 10 bases. CDR3 size: 16 residues. Trimming removed 0 bases from V and 3 bases from J; junction bases left unmatched: 6. Germline V gene lookup returns CDR1 SGHRS and CDR2 YFSETQ. The CDR3 DNA reads as TGCGCCAGCAGCTTGGGGGATAGCGGGGGGAACTACGAGCAGTACTTC. Translating gives CASSLGDSGGNYEQYF.

This clonotype was observed a few times. The chain employs TRBV9 and TRBJ2-7; 9 bases are a match to TRBD1. This CDR3 is built from 14 residues. V dropped 4 bases and J dropped 3; count of bases not matched to a gene: 5. Germline V gene data show CDR1 as SGDLS and CDR2 as YYNGEE. CDR3 in DNA: TGTGCCAGCAGCACCGGGACAGGGTACTACGAGCAGTACTTC. Translation: CASSTGTGYYEQYF.

The V and J genes are TRBV15 and TRBJ2-1; 10 bases agree with TRBD1. Germline CDR1 LNHNV, CDR2 YYDKDF (reference sequence). V dropped 0 bases and J dropped 9; count of bases not matched to a gene: 8. This CDR3 has 16 residues. CDR3 residues: CATSREGAGQGSEQFF. The CDR3 bases are TGTGCCACCAGCAGAGAAGGCGCGGGACAGGGGAGTGAGCAGTTCTTC.

The chain carries TRBV28 and TRBJ2-3; 8 bases line up with TRBD2. In germline, CDR1 is MDHEN, CDR2 SYDVKM. The CDR3 totals 15 residues. The J segment lost 4 bases and the V segment lost 10 bases, leaving 13 bases of the junction unmatched. For the CDR3, the DNA is TGTGCCACCACATCAGCGGGAGTGGGCTCAGATACGCAGTATTTT. This codes for CATTSAGVGSDTQYF.

The J gene is TRBJ2-1, the V gene TRBV11-2; TRBD2 matches at 7 bases. Germline assignment: CDR1 SGHAT and CDR2 FQNNGV. The CDR3 contains 18 residues. V dropped 2 bases and J dropped 6; count of bases not matched to a gene: 16. In DNA, the CDR3 is TGTGCCAGCAGCTTAAGGCGGGCTAGCGGAGGTAGGAGCAATGAGCAGTTCTTC. It encodes CASSLRRASGGRSNEQFF.

The chain uses TRBV18 and TRBJ1-2; TRBD1 matches 7 bases. The length of the CDR3 is 14 residues. Germline assignment: CDR1 KGHSH and CDR2 LQKENI. The J segment lost 2 bases and the V segment lost 5 bases, leaving 5 bases of the junction unmatched. Written as DNA, the CDR3 is TGTGCCAGCTCAACGGGGGGACAGAACTATGGCTACACCTTC. Protein: CASSTGGQNYGYTF.

V usage is TRBV7-2 and J usage is TRBJ2-1; perhaps TRBD2 as D (5 bases). Germline V gene lookup returns CDR1 SGHTA and CDR2 FQGNSA. The CDR3 is 13 residues long. Trimming left V 10 bases short and J 13 bases short, with 23 bases between. The DNA for the CDR3 is TGTGCCACCGAGAGCGGAAACCAAGAGACCCAGTTCTTC. Its translation is CATESGNQETQFF.

V is TRBV7-3 and J is TRBJ2-1, with D tentatively TRBD2 (6 bases). CDR1 and CDR2 (germline): SGHTA, FQGTGA. Trimming shortened V by 2 bases and J by 9 bases, and 17 bases separated the two germline ends. This CDR3 comprises 15 residues. CDR3 protein: CASSLEAGKGGEQFF. As DNA, the CDR3 is TGTGCCAGCAGCTTAGAGGCGGGGAAGGGTGGTGAGCAGTTCTTC.

CDR3 bases: TGCAGTGCTAGAGATGCGGGGGGGGATACGCAGTATTTT. It translates to CSARDAGGDTQYF. The chain couples TRBV20-1 to TRBJ2-3, with 9 bases that match TRBD2. CDR3 length: 13 amino acids. Germline V lookup: CDR1 DFQATT, CDR2 SNEGSKA (reference sequence). Trimming took 0 bases from V and 6 from J; bases not matched to a gene: 1.

J is TRBJ1-2 and V is TRBV5-6; D unclear. Between the trimmed V and J ends, which lost 4 bases and 4 bases, there was a span of 17 bases. Germline V gene data show CDR1 as SGHDT and CDR2 as YYEEEE. This CDR3 is 15 amino acids long. The CDR3 loop reads CASSRQSQHFYGYTF. CDR3 in DNA: TGTGCCAGCAGCCGGCAATCTCAGCACTTCTATGGCTACACCTTC.

There are a few counts of this clonotype. The rearrangement joins TRBV11-2 to TRBJ1-4; tentatively, D is TRBD1 (5 bases). V dropped 3 bases and J dropped 4 bases, with 12 bases sitting between them. This CDR3 spans 15 amino acids. Germline V lookup: CDR1 SGHAT, CDR2 FQNNGV. This chain's CDR3 is CASSFWGDGNEKLFF. DNA for the CDR3: TGTGCCAGCAGCTTCTGGGGGGACGGTAATGAAAAACTGTTTTTT.

There are a few counts of this clonotype. The V and J genes are TRBV6-5 and TRBJ1-1; D is perhaps TRBD1 (5 bases). V shed 2 bases and J shed 10 bases, with 14 bases lying between them. Germline V gives CDR1 MNHEY, CDR2 SVGAGI. This CDR3 is built from 13 residues. For the CDR3, the DNA is TGTGCCAGCAGTTACGTAGACAGACAAGGAGCTTTCTTT. It specifies CASSYVDRQGAFF.

As DNA, the CDR3 is TGTGCCAGCAGTTTAGCCCGAGGAGAGACCCAGTACTTC. Translating it yields CASSLARGETQYF. The chain joins TRBV12-3 or TRBV12-4 to TRBJ2-7; D is uncertain. The end of the DNA aligns better with TRBJ2-5, so the J call may be wrong. The CDR3 loop spans 13 amino acids.

This clonotype was picked up a small number of times. The genes are TRBV11-2 and TRBJ2-1; 10 bases are shared with TRBD2. Germline lookup yields CDR1 SGHAT and CDR2 FQNNGV. The CDR3 totals 20 residues. The J segment lost 0 bases and the V segment lost 5 bases, leaving 16 bases of the junction unmatched. The CDR3 protein is CASSQVVLAGARGSYNEQFF. CDR3 sequence (DNA): TGTGCCAGCAGCCAAGTAGTCCTAGCGGGAGCAAGGGGCTCCTACAATGAGCAGTTCTTC.

J is TRBJ1-2 and V is TRBV4-1, with D possibly matching TRBD1 (6 bases). This CDR3 region has 15 residues. Looked up from germline, CDR1 is MGHRA and CDR2 is YSYEKL. V dropped 1 base and J dropped 4 bases, with 13 bases sitting between them. The CDR3 DNA sequence: TGCGCCAGCAGCCAAGGCCAGGGGAGGGGCTATGGCTACACCTTC. Translation: CASSQGQGRGYGYTF.

The rearrangement joins TRBV5-1 to TRBJ1-2, with D unresolved. Between the trimmed V and J ends, which lost 4 bases and 7 bases, there was a span of 20 bases. Germline loops: CDR1 SGHRS, CDR2 YFSETQ. The CDR3 covers 15 residues. This chain's CDR3 is CASSLDGVKIGGYTF. DNA of the CDR3: TGCGCCAGCAGCCTGGATGGGGTCAAGATAGGTGGCTACACCTTC. Variable domain in full (rest from reference TRBV5-1 and TRBJ1-2): KAGVTQTPRYLIKTRGQQVTLSCSPISGHRSVSWYQQTPGQGLQFLFEYFSETQRNKGNFPGRFSGRQFSNSRSEMNVSTLELGDSALYLCASSLDGVKIGGYTFGSGTRLTVV.

This clonotype was detected a few times. V is TRBV20-1 and J is TRBJ2-5, with 10 bases that match TRBD2. Germline V CDR1 and CDR2: DFQATT, SNEGSKA (reference sequence). This CDR3 is 16 amino acids long. The junction had 12 bases not matched to a gene; V was cut back by 4 bases and J by 4 bases. The CDR3 region has the DNA TGCAGTGCTACCACCTTAGCGGGAGGATTCGGAGAGACCCAGTACTTC. Its protein is CSATTLAGGFGETQYF.